This T cell receptor beta chain is from a study of T cell repertoires and HLA-DP antigens. The CDR3 covers 15 residues. The J segment lost 4 bases and the V segment lost 5 bases, leaving 7 bases of the junction unmatched. CDR1 is SGHAT and CDR2 is FQNNGV in the germline V gene. Comment on this clone: The target antigen is unknown.

Sequenced by immunoSEQ multiplex PCR; TCRdb stores in-frame clones only, minus some. The sample yields more than 90,000 clones, nearly 95% seen once. The sample was CD4+ T cells from PBMCs. The rearrangement links TRBV11-2 to TRBJ2-3; 9 nucleotides agree with TRBD1. This sequence was found in a woman aged 18-30 years in good health and CMV-seronegative. Here the CDR3 reads CASSQGQGGPDTQYF. CDR3 nucleotides: TGTGCCAGCAGCCAGGGACAGGGAGGTCCAGATACGCAGTATTTT. Combining the CDR3 with reference TRBV11-2 and TRBJ2-3 gives the whole variable domain EAGVAQSPRYKIIEKRQSVAFWCNPISGHATLYWYQQILGQGPKLLIQFQNNGVVDDSQLPKDRFSAERLKGVDSTLKIQPAKLEDSAVYLCASSQGQGGPDTQYFGPGTRLTVL.